What follows is one TCR beta chain and its context. The sample originates from a study of CD8 T cells in Susac syndrome. Reverse transcription used about 0.45 to 1 ug RNA and random hexamers. With immunoSEQ multiplex PCR, TCR beta CDR3 was amplified across 54 Vbeta and 13 Jbeta. TCRdb re-called the immunoSEQ multiplex PCR reads with MiXCR, one entry per CDR3 protein. The sample contains some 260,000 distinct CDR3 sequences, approximately 85% of which appear only once. The CDR3 is 13 amino acids. V trimming: 3 bases; J trimming: 10 bases; junction bases outside the gene matches: 6. Germline CDR1 and CDR2: KGHSH and LQKENI. Negative isolation was used for CD8+ and CD4+ T cells and FACS enrichment for TEMRA cells.

The rearrangement links TRBV18 to TRBJ2-1; 7 bases align to TRBD2. Sequencing was done on a sample of CD8+ T cells from PBMCs. The sequence was obtained from a human donor with multiple sclerosis. The CDR3 DNA sequence: TGTGCCAGCTCACCGGGGGGGTACTACGAGCAGTTCTTC. Its translation is CASSPGGYYEQFF.